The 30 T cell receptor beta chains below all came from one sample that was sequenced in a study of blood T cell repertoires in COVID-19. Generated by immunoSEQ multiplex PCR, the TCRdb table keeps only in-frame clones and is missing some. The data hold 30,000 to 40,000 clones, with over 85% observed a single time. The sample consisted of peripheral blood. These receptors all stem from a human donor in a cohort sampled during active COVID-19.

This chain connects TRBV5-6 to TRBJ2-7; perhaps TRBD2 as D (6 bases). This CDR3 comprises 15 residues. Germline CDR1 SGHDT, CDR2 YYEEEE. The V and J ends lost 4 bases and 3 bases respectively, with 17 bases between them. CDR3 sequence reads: CASSPVGTSVYEQYF. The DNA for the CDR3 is TGTGCCAGCAGCCCGGTGGGGACTTCTGTCTACGAGCAGTACTTC.

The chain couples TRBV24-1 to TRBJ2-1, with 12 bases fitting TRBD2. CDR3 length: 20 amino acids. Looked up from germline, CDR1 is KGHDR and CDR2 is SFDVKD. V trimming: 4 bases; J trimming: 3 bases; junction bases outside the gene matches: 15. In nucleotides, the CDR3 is TGTGCCACCAGTGACCCCACGGCTAGCGGGGGGGCGGTCCGCTACAATGAGCAGTTCTTC. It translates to CATSDPTASGGAVRYNEQFF.

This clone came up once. The DNA of the CDR3 is TGTGCCAGCAGTGAAGCGGGACTAGCGGGAGCTAATGAGCAGTTCTTC. Amino acid sequence: CASSEAGLAGANEQFF. The rearrangement joins TRBV25-1 to TRBJ2-1, with 14 bases identical to TRBD2. With 2 bases clipped from V and 7 bases from J, the junction kept 4 bases outside the gene matches. Germline V gives CDR1 MGHDK, CDR2 SYGVNS. The CDR3 is 16 amino acids.

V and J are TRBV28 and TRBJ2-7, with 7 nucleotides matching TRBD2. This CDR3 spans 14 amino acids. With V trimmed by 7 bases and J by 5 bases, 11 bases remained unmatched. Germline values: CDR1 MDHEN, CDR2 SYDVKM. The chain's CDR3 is CASKDQLATHEQYF. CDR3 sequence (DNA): TGTGCCAGCAAAGACCAACTAGCGACCCACGAGCAGTACTTC.

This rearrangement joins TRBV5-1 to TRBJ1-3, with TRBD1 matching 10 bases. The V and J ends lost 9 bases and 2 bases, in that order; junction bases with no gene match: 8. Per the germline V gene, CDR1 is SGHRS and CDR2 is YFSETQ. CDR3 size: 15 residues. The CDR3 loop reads CATAMTGGPGNTIYF. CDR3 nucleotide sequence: TGCGCCACCGCCATGACAGGGGGCCCTGGAAACACCATATATTTT.

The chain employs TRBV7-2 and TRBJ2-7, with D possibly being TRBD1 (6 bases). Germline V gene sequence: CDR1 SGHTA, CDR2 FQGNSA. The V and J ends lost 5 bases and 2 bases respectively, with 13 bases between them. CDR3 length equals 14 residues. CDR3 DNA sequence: TGTGCCAGCAGCCAATGGGGGCCTACCTACGAGCAGTACTTC. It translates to CASSQWGPTYEQYF.

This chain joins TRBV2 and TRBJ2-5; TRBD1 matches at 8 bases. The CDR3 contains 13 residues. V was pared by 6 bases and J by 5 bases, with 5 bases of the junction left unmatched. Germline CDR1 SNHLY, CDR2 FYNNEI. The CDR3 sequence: CASSGQGRETQYF. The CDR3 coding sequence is TGTGCCAGCAGCGGACAGGGCCGGGAGACCCAGTACTTC.

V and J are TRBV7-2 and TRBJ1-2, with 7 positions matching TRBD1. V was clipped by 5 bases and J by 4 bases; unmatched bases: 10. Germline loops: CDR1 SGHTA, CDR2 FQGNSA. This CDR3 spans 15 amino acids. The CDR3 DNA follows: TGTGCCAGCAGCCCGAGGACAGGCGGGCGCTATGGCTACACCTTC. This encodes CASSPRTGGRYGYTF.

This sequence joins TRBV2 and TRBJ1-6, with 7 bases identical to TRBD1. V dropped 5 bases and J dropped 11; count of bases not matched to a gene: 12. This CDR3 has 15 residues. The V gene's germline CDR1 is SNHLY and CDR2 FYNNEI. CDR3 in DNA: TGTGCCAGCAGTCCGGACAGGAGGGAAGTTACACCCCTCCACTTT. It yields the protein CASSPDRREVTPLHF.

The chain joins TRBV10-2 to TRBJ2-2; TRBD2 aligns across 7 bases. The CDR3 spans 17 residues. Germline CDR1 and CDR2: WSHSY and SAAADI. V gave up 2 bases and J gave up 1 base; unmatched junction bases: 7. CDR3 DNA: TGCGCCAGCAGTGAGGATCGCGGGGGAAGGAACACCGGGGAGCTGTTTTTT. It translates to CASSEDRGGRNTGELFF.

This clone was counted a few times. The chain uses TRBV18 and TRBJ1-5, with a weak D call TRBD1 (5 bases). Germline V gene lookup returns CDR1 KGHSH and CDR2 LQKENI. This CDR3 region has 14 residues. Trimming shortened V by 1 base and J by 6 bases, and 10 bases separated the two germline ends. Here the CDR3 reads CASSPQGYSQPQHF. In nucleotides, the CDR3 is TGTGCCAGCTCACCACAGGGGTATAGTCAGCCCCAGCATTTT. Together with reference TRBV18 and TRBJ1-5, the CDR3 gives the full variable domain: NAGVMQNPRHLVRRRGQEARLRCSPMKGHSHVYWYRQLPEEGLKFMVYLQKENIIDESGMPKERFSAEFPKEGPSILRIQQVVRGDSAAYFCASSPQGYSQPQHFGDGTRLSIL.

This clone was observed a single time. The CDR3 loop is CASSRRTGSNTEAFF. CDR3 coding DNA: TGTGCCAGCTCACGTCGGACAGGGTCGAACACTGAAGCTTTCTTT. The chain has TRBV18 and TRBJ1-1, with 8 bases identical to TRBD1. The germline gives CDR1 KGHSH, CDR2 LQKENI. This CDR3 has 15 residues. V lost 4 bases to trimming and J lost 1 base; unmatched junction nucleotides: 5.

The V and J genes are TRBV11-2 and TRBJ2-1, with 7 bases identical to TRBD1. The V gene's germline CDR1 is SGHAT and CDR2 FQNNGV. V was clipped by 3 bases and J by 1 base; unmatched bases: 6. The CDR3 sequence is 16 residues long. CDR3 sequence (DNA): TGTGCCAGCAGCTTTTATTCGGGACAGTCCTACAATGAGCAGTTCTTC. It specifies CASSFYSGQSYNEQFF.

The CDR3, as DNA: TGTGCCAGCAGCCCCGGGACAGCAGCTTTCTTT. Residues: CASSPGTAAFF. The chain links TRBV5-8 to TRBJ1-1; 7 bases match TRBD1. Per germline, CDR1 SGHTS and CDR2 YDEGEE. This CDR3 comprises 11 residues. V lost 4 bases, J lost 10 bases, and 4 bases stayed unmatched.

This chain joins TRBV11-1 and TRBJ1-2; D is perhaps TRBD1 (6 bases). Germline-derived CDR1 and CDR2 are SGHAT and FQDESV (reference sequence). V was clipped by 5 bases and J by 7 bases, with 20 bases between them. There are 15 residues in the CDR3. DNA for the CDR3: TGTGCCAGCAGCCTACAGGGATTCGAGGGGCTTGGCTACACCTTC. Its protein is CASSLQGFEGLGYTF. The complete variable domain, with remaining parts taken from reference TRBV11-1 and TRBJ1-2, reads EAEVAQSPRYKITEKSQAVAFWCDPISGHATLYWYRQILGQGPELLVQFQDESVVDDSQLPKDRFSAERLKGVDSTLKIQPAELGDSAMYLCASSLQGFEGLGYTFGSGTRLTVV.

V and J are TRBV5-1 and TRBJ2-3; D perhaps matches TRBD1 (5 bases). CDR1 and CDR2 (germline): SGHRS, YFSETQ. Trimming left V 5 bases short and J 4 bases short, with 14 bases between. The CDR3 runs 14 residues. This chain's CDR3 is CASRGAPGADTQYF. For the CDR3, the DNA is TGCGCCAGCAGAGGGGCGCCGGGCGCAGATACGCAGTATTTT.

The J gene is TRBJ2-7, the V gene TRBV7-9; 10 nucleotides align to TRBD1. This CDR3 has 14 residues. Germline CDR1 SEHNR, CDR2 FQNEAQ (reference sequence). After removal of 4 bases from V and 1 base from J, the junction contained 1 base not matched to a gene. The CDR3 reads CASSSGQGSYEQYF. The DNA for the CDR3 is TGTGCCAGCAGCTCGGGACAGGGGTCCTACGAGCAGTACTTC.

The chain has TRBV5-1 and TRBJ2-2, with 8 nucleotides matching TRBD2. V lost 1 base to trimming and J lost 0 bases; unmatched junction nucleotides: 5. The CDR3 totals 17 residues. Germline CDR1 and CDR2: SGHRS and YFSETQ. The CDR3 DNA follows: TGCGCCAGCAGCTTGACCGCGGGGGGTGCGAACACCGGGGAGCTGTTTTTT. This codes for CASSLTAGGANTGELFF. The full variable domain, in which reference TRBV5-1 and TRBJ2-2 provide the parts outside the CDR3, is KAGVTQTPRYLIKTRGQQVTLSCSPISGHRSVSWYQQTPGQGLQFLFEYFSETQRNKGNFPGRFSGRQFSNSRSEMNVSTLELGDSALYLCASSLTAGGANTGELFFGEGSRLTVL.

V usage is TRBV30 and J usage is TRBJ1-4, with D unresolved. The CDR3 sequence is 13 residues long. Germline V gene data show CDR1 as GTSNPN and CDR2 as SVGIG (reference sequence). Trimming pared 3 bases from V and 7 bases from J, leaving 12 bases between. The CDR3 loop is CAWSPRRGEKLFF. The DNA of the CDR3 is TGTGCCTGGAGCCCCCGGCGAGGTGAAAAACTGTTTTTT.

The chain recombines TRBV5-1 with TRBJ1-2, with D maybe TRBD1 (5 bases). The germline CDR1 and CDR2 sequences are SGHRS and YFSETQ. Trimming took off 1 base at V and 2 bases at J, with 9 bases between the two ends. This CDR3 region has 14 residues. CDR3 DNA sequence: TGCGCCAGCAGCTTGCAGGGATCCAACTATGGCTACACCTTC. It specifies CASSLQGSNYGYTF.

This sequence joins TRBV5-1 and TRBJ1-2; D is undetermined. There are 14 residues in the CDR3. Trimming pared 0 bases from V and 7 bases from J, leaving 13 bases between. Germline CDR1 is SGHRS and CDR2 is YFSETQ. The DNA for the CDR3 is TGCGCCAGCAGCTTGGAGCCCGGGGTTGGTGGCTACACCTTC. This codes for CASSLEPGVGGYTF. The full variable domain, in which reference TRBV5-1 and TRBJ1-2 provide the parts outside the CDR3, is KAGVTQTPRYLIKTRGQQVTLSCSPISGHRSVSWYQQTPGQGLQFLFEYFSETQRNKGNFPGRFSGRQFSNSRSEMNVSTLELGDSALYLCASSLEPGVGGYTFGSGTRLTVV.

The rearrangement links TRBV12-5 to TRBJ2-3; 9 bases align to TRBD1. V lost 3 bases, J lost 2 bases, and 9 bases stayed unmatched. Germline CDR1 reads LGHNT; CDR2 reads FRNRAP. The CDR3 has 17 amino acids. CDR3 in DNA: TGTGCTAGTGGTTTCAATCCTGGGACAGGGACCACAGATACGCAGTATTTT. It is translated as CASGFNPGTGTTDTQYF.

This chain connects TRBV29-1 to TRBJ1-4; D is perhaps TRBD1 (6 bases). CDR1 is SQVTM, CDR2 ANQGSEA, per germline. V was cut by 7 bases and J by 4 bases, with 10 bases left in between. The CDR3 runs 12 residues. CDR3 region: CSGGADNEKLFF. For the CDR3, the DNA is TGCAGCGGGGGGGCAGATAATGAAAAACTGTTTTTT.

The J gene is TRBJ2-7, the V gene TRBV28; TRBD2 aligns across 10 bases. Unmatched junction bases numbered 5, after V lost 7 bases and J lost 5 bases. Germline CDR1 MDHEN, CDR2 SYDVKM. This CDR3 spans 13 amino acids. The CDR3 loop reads CASNSGGHNEQYF. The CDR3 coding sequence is TGTGCCAGCAATAGCGGGGGGCATAACGAGCAGTACTTC.

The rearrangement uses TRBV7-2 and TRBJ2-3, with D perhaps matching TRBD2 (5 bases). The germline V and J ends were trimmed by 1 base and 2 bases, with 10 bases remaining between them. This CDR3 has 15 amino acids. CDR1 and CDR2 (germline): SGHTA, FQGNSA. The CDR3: CASSLDNRDTDTQYF. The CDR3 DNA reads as TGTGCCAGCAGCTTAGATAACCGGGACACAGATACGCAGTATTTT.

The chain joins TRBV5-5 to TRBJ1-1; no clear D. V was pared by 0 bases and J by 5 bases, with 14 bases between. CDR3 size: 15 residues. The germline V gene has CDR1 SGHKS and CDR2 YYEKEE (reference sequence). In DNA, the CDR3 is TGTGCCAGCAGCTTGGCCGAGGGTGGAGGAACTGAAGCTTTCTTT. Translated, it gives CASSLAEGGGTEAFF.

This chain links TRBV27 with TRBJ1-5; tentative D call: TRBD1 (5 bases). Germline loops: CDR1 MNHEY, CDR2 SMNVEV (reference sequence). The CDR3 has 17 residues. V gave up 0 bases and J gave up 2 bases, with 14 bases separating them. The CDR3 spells CASSLSIVATGNQPQHF. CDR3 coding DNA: TGTGCCAGCAGTTTATCGATAGTTGCGACAGGCAATCAGCCCCAGCATTTT.

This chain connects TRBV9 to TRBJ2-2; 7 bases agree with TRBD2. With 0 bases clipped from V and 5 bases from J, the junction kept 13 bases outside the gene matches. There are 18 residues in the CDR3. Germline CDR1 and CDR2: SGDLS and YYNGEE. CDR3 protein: CASSVGGRASGWTGELFF. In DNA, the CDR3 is TGTGCCAGCAGCGTAGGGGGTAGGGCTAGCGGATGGACCGGGGAGCTGTTTTTT.

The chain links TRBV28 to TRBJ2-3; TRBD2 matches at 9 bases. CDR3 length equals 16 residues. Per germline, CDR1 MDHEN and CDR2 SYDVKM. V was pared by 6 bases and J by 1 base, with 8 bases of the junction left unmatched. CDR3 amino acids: CASSTISGGGTDTQYF. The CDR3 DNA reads TGTGCCAGCAGCACGATTAGCGGGGGCGGCACAGATACGCAGTATTTT.

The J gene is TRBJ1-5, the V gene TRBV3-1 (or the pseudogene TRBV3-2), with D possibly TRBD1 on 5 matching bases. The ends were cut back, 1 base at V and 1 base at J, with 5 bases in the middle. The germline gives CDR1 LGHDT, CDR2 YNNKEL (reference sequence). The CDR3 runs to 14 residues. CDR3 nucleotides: TGTGCCAGCAGCCAAGCAGGGAGCAATCAGCCCCAGCATTTT. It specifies CASSQAGSNQPQHF.